Reported below is one T cell receptor (beta chain). Only in-frame clones appear in the TCRdb table, and some are missing; sequencing was by immunoSEQ multiplex PCR. The sample includes 200,000 to 250,000 clones, roughly 81% seen only once; the top ten take about 8%. This sample is part of a study of blood T cell repertoires in COVID-19. Study context: Samples of COVID-19 (acute and convalescent) were obtained from the United States, Italy and Spain.

Sequenced input: peripheral blood. This TCR was recovered from a woman aged 45 to 65 with active or convalescent COVID-19.

CDR3 coding DNA: TGTGCCAGCAGGCCTCAGACAGGGGGAGGAAACACCATATATTTT. Residues: CASRPQTGGGNTIYF. The J gene is TRBJ1-3, the V gene TRBV6-5; 9 nucleotides line up with TRBD1. V dropped 6 bases and J dropped 4; count of bases not matched to a gene: 7. The length of the CDR3 is 15 residues. The germline V gene encodes CDR1 MNHEY and CDR2 SVGAGI.